This T cell receptor beta chain was identified in a study of T cell responses to AZD1222 COVID-19 vaccine. Background on the study: Both about-4-week and about-12-week second-dose recipients were combined.

The CDR3 totals 11 residues. Trimming shortened V by 4 bases and J by 10 bases, and 9 bases separated the two germline ends. Germline V gene lookup returns CDR1 SGHKS and CDR2 YYEKEE (reference sequence). Study-wide findings and caveats: Clonal diversity may have been underestimated in mostly white British donors. Reportedly, nearly half the spike-specific TCRs target unmutated variant regions.

Remarks on this clone: Its antigen is not known.

TCRdb's table, derived via immunoSEQ multiplex PCR, lists solely in-frame clones and lacks some. The table records fewer than 120,000 clones, about 81% of them present only once. The sample in question was peripheral blood, obtained on day 0 of AZD1222 vaccination. This sequence originates from an adult in good health. The chain is built from TRBV5-5 and TRBJ2-1, with D possibly matching TRBD1 (6 bases). This chain's CDR3 is CASSVDREQFF. The CDR3, as DNA: TGTGCCAGCAGCGTAGACAGGGAGCAGTTCTTC.